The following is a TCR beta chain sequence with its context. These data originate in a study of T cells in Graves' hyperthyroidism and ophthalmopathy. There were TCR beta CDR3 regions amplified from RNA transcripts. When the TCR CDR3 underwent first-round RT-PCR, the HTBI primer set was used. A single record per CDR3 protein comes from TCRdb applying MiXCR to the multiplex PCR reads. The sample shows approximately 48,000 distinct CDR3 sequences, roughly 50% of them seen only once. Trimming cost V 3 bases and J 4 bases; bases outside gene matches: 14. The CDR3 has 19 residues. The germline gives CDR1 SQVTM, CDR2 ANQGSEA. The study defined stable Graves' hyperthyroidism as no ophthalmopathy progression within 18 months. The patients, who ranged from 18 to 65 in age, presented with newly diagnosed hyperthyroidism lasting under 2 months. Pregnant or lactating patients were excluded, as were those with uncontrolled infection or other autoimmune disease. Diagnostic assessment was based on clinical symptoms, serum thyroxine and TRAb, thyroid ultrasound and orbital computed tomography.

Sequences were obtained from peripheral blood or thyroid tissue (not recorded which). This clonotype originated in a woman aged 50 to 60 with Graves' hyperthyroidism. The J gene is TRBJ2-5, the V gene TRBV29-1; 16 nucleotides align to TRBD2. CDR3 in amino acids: CSVDLGTSGRAGGGETQYF. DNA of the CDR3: TGCAGCGTTGACCTGGGGACTAGCGGGAGGGCCGGGGGAGGAGAGACCCAGTACTTC.